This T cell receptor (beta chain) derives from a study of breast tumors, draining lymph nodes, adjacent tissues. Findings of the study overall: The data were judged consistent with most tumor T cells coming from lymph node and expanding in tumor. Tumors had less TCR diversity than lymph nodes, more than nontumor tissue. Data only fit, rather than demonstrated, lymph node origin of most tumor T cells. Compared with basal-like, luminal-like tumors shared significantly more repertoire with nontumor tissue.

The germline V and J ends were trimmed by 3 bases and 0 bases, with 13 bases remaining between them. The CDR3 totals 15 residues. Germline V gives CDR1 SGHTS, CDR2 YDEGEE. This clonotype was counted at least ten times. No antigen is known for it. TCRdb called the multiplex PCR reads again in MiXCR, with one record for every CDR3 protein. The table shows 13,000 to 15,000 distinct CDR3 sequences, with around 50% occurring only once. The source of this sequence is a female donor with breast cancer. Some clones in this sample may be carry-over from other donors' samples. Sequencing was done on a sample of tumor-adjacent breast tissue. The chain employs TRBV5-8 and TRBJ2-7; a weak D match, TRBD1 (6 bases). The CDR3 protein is CASSSGTSLSYEQYF. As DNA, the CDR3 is TGTGCCAGCAGCTCGGGGACATCCCTCTCCTACGAGCAGTACTTC.